The clone carrying this T cell receptor beta chain was counted once. Some clones are missing from TCRdb's copy, which holds only in-frame ones; the method was immunoSEQ multiplex PCR. The table lists around 33,000 clones, 85% to 90% of them singletons, with about 1.6% in the top ten. The sample originates from a study of control samples from healthy donors and cancer patients. The CDR3 has 13 residues. Germline assignment: CDR1 SNHLY and CDR2 FYNNEI. V was shortened by 5 bases and J by 6 bases, with 10 bases between the two germline ends. The TCR was taken from a woman aged 40 to 50 with lung cancer. Specimen: PBMCs. V is TRBV2 and J is TRBJ1-4; D call uncertain. In DNA form, the CDR3 reads TGTGCCAGCAGTCCCCTCCTTGATGAAAAACTGTTTTTT. Translation: CASSPLLDEKLFF.